The 7 T cell receptor beta chains below were found in one sample sequenced in a study of shared clonotypes between healthy human individuals. Clones were sequenced by immunoSEQ multiplex PCR, and TCRdb holds only the in-frame ones, with some missing. This table has about 1.5 million clones, roughly 96% appearing once. Specimen: naive CD4+ T cells sorted from blood. Sample subset: CD45RA+ positively selected. The receptors were gathered from a man aged 25-40 years in good health.

V gene TRBV4-3 combines with J gene TRBJ2-7; 7 nucleotides line up with TRBD1. The CDR3 is 15 amino acids. Germline CDR1 LGHNA, CDR2 YSLEER. V lost 1 base, J lost 4 bases, and 7 bases stayed unmatched. For the CDR3, the DNA is TGCGCCAGCAGCCAAGTCCCCGGGACAGAATACGAGCAGTACTTC. Amino acid sequence: CASSQVPGTEYEQYF.

This clone was seen once. The rearrangement uses TRBV18 and TRBJ1-1; a possible D gene is TRBD1 (5 bases). In germline, CDR1 is KGHSH, CDR2 LQKENI. The CDR3 runs 15 residues. V lost 1 base and J lost 5, with 14 bases in between. DNA of the CDR3: TGTGCCAGCTCACCACATTCGGGGGTAGCGACTGAAGCTTTCTTT. Its protein is CASSPHSGVATEAFF.

This clone was recorded once. CDR3 in DNA: TGCGCCAGCAGCGTGGGGCGTCCCCTTAGGGGTGAGCAGTTCTTC. Amino acids: CASSVGRPLRGEQFF. The V gene is TRBV5-1, the J gene TRBJ2-1, with a weak D call TRBD1 (5 bases). The CDR3 runs 15 residues. Germline V gene lookup returns CDR1 SGHRS and CDR2 YFSETQ. V was clipped by 4 bases and J by 9 bases, with 20 bases between them.

This clone occurred once. The chain couples TRBV7-2 to TRBJ2-1; 8 positions match TRBD2. CDR1 and CDR2 (germline): SGHTA, FQGNSA. V lost 4 bases, J lost 2 bases, and 10 bases stayed unmatched. There are 17 residues in the CDR3. The CDR3 loop reads CASSSLGSGSPYNEQFF. In nucleotides, the CDR3 is TGTGCCAGCAGCTCCCTGGGAAGCGGGAGTCCCTACAATGAGCAGTTCTTC.

This clone was seen only once. CDR3 amino acids: CASSPVGRGEKLFF. CDR3 DNA sequence: TGTGCCAGTAGCCCCGTGGGGAGAGGTGAAAAACTGTTTTTT. The gene calls are TRBV19 and TRBJ1-4, with no clear D. The CDR3 is 14 amino acids. The V end lost 6 bases, the J end lost 7 bases, and 15 bases lay between the germline ends. Germline V gene data show CDR1 as LNHDA and CDR2 as SQIVND (reference sequence).

The CDR3 DNA reads TGTGCCAGCAGTTTAGAGGGGACCCAAGCCTACGAGCAGTACTTC. As protein: CASSLEGTQAYEQYF. The gene calls are TRBV28 and TRBJ2-7; the D gene could be TRBD1 or TRBD2 (5 bases each). The V gene's germline CDR1 is MDHEN and CDR2 SYDVKM. This CDR3 comprises 15 residues. V was trimmed by 2 bases and J by 2 bases, leaving 13 bases between them.

This rearrangement joins TRBV2 to TRBJ2-3; D is undetermined. CDR3 length: 14 residues. Trimming cost V 7 bases and J 0 bases, with 11 bases left between them. Germline V lookup: CDR1 SNHLY, CDR2 FYNNEI. CDR3: CASTGLLSTDTQYF. CDR3 nucleotides: TGTGCCAGCACCGGGTTACTTAGCACAGATACGCAGTATTTT. Using reference TRBV2 and TRBJ2-3 for the parts outside the CDR3, the full variable domain is EPEVTQTPSHQVTQMGQEVILRCVPISNHLYFYWYRQILGQKVEFLVSFYNNEISEKSEIFDDQFSVERPDGSNFTLKIRSTKLEDSAMYFCASTGLLSTDTQYFGPGTRLTVL.